The 23 T cell receptor beta chains reported below all come from one sample, sequenced in a study of patients and donors after allogeneic stem cell transplantation. TCRdb passed the RT-PCR reads through MiXCR, listing each CDR3 protein once. This sample yields approximately 88,000 distinct CDR3 sequences, of which roughly 5.1% are seen a single time; 2.6% belongs to the top ten. The sample consisted of blood, either unsorted or a sorted T cell fraction (not recorded which). The receptors shown here come from a human donor who was either an allogeneic HSCT recipient or a stem cell or donor lymphocyte infusion donor (not recorded which). It is not recorded whose cells these are; they may come from a transplant donor.

This clonotype was seen repeatedly, ten times or more. The CDR3 DNA sequence: TGCGCCAGCAGCTTAGAACCTAACTATGGCTACACCTTC. This sequence encodes CASSLEPNYGYTF. The chain combines TRBV5-1 with TRBJ1-2; D call uncertain. Trimming removed 2 bases from V and 0 bases from J, with 5 bases in between. The CDR3 totals 13 residues. The germline gives CDR1 SGHRS, CDR2 YFSETQ.

The table lists this clonotype with many counts. V gene TRBV20-1 combines with J gene TRBJ1-4; weak D call: TRBD1 (6 bases). V was shortened by 4 bases and J by 8 bases, with 14 bases between the two germline ends. The germline gives CDR1 DFQATT, CDR2 SNEGSKA (reference sequence). CDR3 length: 13 residues. CDR3 DNA sequence: TGCAGTGCTATACAGGGAACAGAAGAAAAACTGTTTTTT. This translates into CSAIQGTEEKLFF.

The V call is TRBV20-1, the J call TRBJ1-5, with D unclear. Germline-derived CDR1 and CDR2 are DFQATT and SNEGSKA (reference sequence). Trimming took 6 bases from V and 9 from J, leaving 15 bases between them. This CDR3 has 12 residues. The CDR3 here is CSAGVGAGPQHF. The CDR3 coding sequence is TGCAGTGCAGGAGTGGGTGCTGGGCCCCAGCATTTT.

This clonotype came up a few times. V gene TRBV6-1 combines with J gene TRBJ2-7; tentatively, D is TRBD1 or TRBD2 (7 bases each). CDR1 and CDR2 (germline): MNHNS, SASEGT. CDR3 length: 13 amino acids. The V and J ends lost 4 bases and 6 bases respectively, with 13 bases between them. CDR3 DNA sequence: TGTGCCAGCAGTGCCAGGGGGAGGGCCGAGCAGTACTTC. Protein product: CASSARGRAEQYF.

This clonotype was observed at least ten times. This chain joins TRBV20-1 and TRBJ1-5; perhaps TRBD1 as D (6 bases). The CDR3 has 15 residues. Trimming left V 3 bases short and J 2 bases short, with 14 bases between. Germline V gene data show CDR1 as DFQATT and CDR2 as SNEGSKA (reference sequence). CDR3 in DNA: TGCAGTGCTAGTCAGGGGACTATAGGCAATCAGCCCCAGCATTTT. It encodes CSASQGTIGNQPQHF.

This clonotype appeared many times. The V gene is TRBV6-5, the J gene TRBJ2-5; 10 bases are shared with TRBD2. Germline trimming cut 0 bases from V and 4 bases from J; bases unmatched to any gene: 5. The CDR3 contains 16 residues. In germline, CDR1 is MNHEY, CDR2 SVGAGI. The DNA for the CDR3 is TGTGCCAGCAGTTACTCCCCCCGACTAGCGGGAGAGACCCAGTACTTC. This gives the protein CASSYSPRLAGETQYF.

There are many counts of this clonotype. The V gene is TRBV9, the J gene TRBJ1-3, with D possibly matching TRBD1 (6 bases). V was shortened by 3 bases and J by 7 bases, with 14 bases between the two germline ends. The CDR3 consists of 14 residues. Germline lookup yields CDR1 SGDLS and CDR2 YYNGEE. The CDR3 nucleotides read TGTGCCAGCAGCGAGACGAGGGGGGCCAACACCATATATTTT. Protein product: CASSETRGANTIYF.

This clonotype was detected many times. V gene TRBV20-1 combines with J gene TRBJ2-1; the match to TRBD2 covers 10 bases. The CDR3 runs 14 residues. The V gene end was trimmed by 3 bases and the J gene end by 7 bases; junction bases not matched to a gene: 6. Per germline, CDR1 DFQATT and CDR2 SNEGSKA (reference sequence). For the CDR3, the DNA is TGCAGTGCTAGTCCTAGCGGGAGAAGGAATGAGCAGTTCTTC. Its protein product is CSASPSGRRNEQFF.

The sample holds many counts of this clonotype. This rearrangement joins TRBV18 to TRBJ2-7; TRBD1 agrees at 8 bases. This CDR3 has 17 residues. The V gene's germline CDR1 is KGHSH and CDR2 LQKENI. The ends lost 3 bases at V and 0 bases at J; junction bases unmatched: 10. CDR3 region: CASSPPEFRGPSYEQYF. CDR3 DNA sequence: TGTGCCAGCTCACCCCCCGAGTTCAGGGGGCCCTCCTACGAGCAGTACTTC. The full variable domain, in which reference TRBV18 and TRBJ2-7 provide the parts outside the CDR3, is NAGVMQNPRHLVRRRGQEARLRCSPMKGHSHVYWYRQLPEEGLKFMVYLQKENIIDESGMPKERFSAEFPKEGPSILRIQQVVRGDSAAYFCASSPPEFRGPSYEQYFGPGTRLTVT.

This clonotype was seen ten or more times. The rearrangement joins TRBV5-1 to TRBJ2-3; D ambiguous. Trimming shortened V by 0 bases and J by 0 bases, and 5 bases separated the two germline ends. This CDR3 has 14 residues. Per the germline V gene, CDR1 is SGHRS and CDR2 is YFSETQ. The CDR3 DNA reads TGCGCCAGCAGCTTGGCCAAAAGCACAGATACGCAGTATTTT. This gives the protein CASSLAKSTDTQYF.

This clonotype came up many times. The chain carries TRBV5-5 and TRBJ1-1, with D possibly TRBD1 on 6 matching bases. The CDR3 loop spans 14 amino acids. The V end was cut by 5 bases, the J end by 0 bases, with 11 bases between. The germline V gene has CDR1 SGHKS and CDR2 YYEKEE (reference sequence). The CDR3 nucleotides are TGTGCCAGCAGTTTAAGGGGGATGAACACTGAAGCTTTCTTT. It yields the protein CASSLRGMNTEAFF.

This clonotype has ten or more counts. CDR3 nucleotides: TGTGCCAGCAGCCAAGAATCGGTTGGCTACACCTTC. Residues: CASSQESVGYTF. This chain joins TRBV3-1 and TRBJ1-2; D not certain. Germline-derived CDR1 and CDR2 are LGHDT and YNNKEL (reference sequence). V lost 0 bases and J lost 7, with 6 bases in between. The CDR3 has 12 amino acids.

This clonotype has ten or more counts. The chain joins TRBV12-3 or TRBV12-4 to TRBJ1-1; D unclear. CDR3 length: 17 amino acids. V dropped 7 bases and J dropped 5 bases, with 26 bases sitting between them. The CDR3 region has the DNA TGTGCCAGCAAACTAAGGGTCGGACGGGGAGACGGGACTGAAGCTTTCTTT. Its protein is CASKLRVGRGDGTEAFF.

This clonotype has ten or more counts. The chain has TRBV5-1 and TRBJ1-2; D is perhaps TRBD1 (5 bases). Germline CDR1 SGHRS, CDR2 YFSETQ. Deletions cut 0 bases from V and 4 bases from J, with 7 bases between. The CDR3 spans 13 residues. CDR3 amino acids: CASSLGDGYGYTF. DNA of the CDR3: TGCGCCAGCAGCTTGGGGGACGGCTATGGCTACACCTTC.

This clonotype was observed at least ten times. This chain joins TRBV6-1 and TRBJ1-5, with TRBD1 matching over 8 bases. This CDR3 is built from 13 residues. With V trimmed by 4 bases and J by 9 bases, 5 bases remained unmatched. Germline V gene lookup returns CDR1 MNHNS and CDR2 SASEGT. CDR3 sequence: CASSAGQGRPQHF. CDR3 bases: TGTGCCAGCAGTGCCGGACAGGGAAGGCCCCAGCATTTT.

This clonotype has a count of ten or more. CDR3 sequence reads: CSARAPEGRDRETQYF. The CDR3 DNA sequence: TGCAGTGCTAGAGCCCCCGAAGGGCGGGACCGGGAGACCCAGTACTTC. The V gene is TRBV20-1, the J gene TRBJ2-5; weak D call: TRBD2 (6 bases). Deletions cut 1 base from V and 5 bases from J, with 20 bases between. The CDR3 runs 16 residues. Germline CDR1 is DFQATT and CDR2 is SNEGSKA (reference sequence).

The sample holds many counts of this clonotype. The chain is built from TRBV20-1 and TRBJ1-1; a weak D match, TRBD1 (6 bases). Deletions cut 6 bases from V and 2 bases from J, with 19 bases between. Germline assignment: CDR1 DFQATT and CDR2 SNEGSKA (reference sequence). CDR3 length equals 15 residues. CDR3 protein: CSAPVAGGRNTEAFF. The CDR3 DNA sequence: TGCAGTGCACCCGTGGCTGGGGGGCGAAACACTGAAGCTTTCTTT.

The sample holds many counts of this clonotype. This chain connects TRBV10-2 to TRBJ2-3, with TRBD1 as a possible D gene (5 bases). CDR1 is WSHSY, CDR2 SAAADI, per germline. The CDR3 has 13 residues. Trimming removed 7 bases at V and 0 bases at J, with 8 bases between. For the CDR3, the DNA is TGCGCCAGCACGTGGGGCAGCACAGATACGCAGTATTTT. Translating it yields CASTWGSTDTQYF.

This clonotype was picked up many times. The chain has TRBV19 and TRBJ1-2, with D possibly matching TRBD1 (6 bases). Germline CDR1 reads LNHDA; CDR2 reads SQIVND (reference sequence). Trimming removed 6 bases from V and 7 bases from J, with 18 bases in between. The CDR3 is made up of 14 amino acids. CDR3 coding DNA: TGTGCCAGTAGATATACAGGGTTCATTGCTGGCTACACCTTC. Its protein product is CASRYTGFIAGYTF.

Ten or more counts support this clonotype. V is TRBV7-2 and J is TRBJ2-3; D remains unclear. Trimming left V 5 bases short and J 2 bases short, with 5 bases between. This CDR3 spans 12 amino acids. Germline loops: CDR1 SGHTA, CDR2 FQGNSA. The CDR3 bases are TGTGCCAGCAGCCCCGACACAGATACGCAGTATTTT. It codes for CASSPDTDTQYF.

Ten or more counts support this clonotype. The J gene is TRBJ1-2, the V gene TRBV12-3 or TRBV12-4; perhaps TRBD1 as D (5 bases). This CDR3 has 14 amino acids. V was pared by 1 base and J by 8 bases, with 14 bases between. This CDR3 is CASSLGEKGDGYTF. The CDR3 region has the DNA TGTGCCAGCAGTTTAGGAGAAAAAGGGGACGGCTACACCTTC.

This clonotype was recorded at least ten times. The chain joins TRBV2 to TRBJ2-1; the match to TRBD2 covers 7 bases. The V gene end was trimmed by 5 bases and the J gene end by 2 bases; junction bases not matched to a gene: 6. The CDR3 consists of 15 residues. CDR1 and CDR2 from the germline V gene are SNHLY and FYNNEI. DNA of the CDR3: TGTGCCAGCAGTTATGGACTAGGTCCCTACAATGAGCAGTTCTTC. It codes for CASSYGLGPYNEQFF.

This clonotype occurred many times. This chain links TRBV3-1 with TRBJ2-7; 7 nucleotides align to TRBD1. Germline CDR1 and CDR2: LGHDT and YNNKEL (reference sequence). J gave up 3 bases and V 4 bases, and 3 bases lay outside the gene matches. The CDR3 runs to 13 residues. The CDR3 nucleotides are TGTGCCAGCAGCCGGGACAGACTCTACGAGCAGTACTTC. It yields the protein CASSRDRLYEQYF.